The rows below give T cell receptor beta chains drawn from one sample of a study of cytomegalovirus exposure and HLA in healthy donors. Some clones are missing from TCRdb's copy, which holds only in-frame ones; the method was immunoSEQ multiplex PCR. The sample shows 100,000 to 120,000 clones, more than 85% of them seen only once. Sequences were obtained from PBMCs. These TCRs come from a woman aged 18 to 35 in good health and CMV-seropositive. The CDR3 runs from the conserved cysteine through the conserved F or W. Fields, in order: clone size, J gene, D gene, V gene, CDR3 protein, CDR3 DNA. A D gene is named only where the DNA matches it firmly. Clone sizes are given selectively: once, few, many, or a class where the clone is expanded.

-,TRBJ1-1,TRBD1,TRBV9,CASSTMTGLDTEAFF,TGTGCCAGCAGCACAATGACAGGGCTGGACACTGAAGCTTTCTTT
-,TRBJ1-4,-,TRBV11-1,CASSLRRGATNEKLFF,TGTGCCAGCAGCTTAAGGAGGGGAGCAACTAATGAAAAACTGTTTTTT
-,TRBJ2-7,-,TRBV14,CASSQDQAAVEQYF,TGTGCCAGCAGCCAAGATCAGGCAGCGGTGGAGCAGTACTTC
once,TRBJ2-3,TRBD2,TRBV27,CASSSGLASNTQYF,TGTGCCAGCAGCTCCGGACTAGCTTCAAATACGCAGTATTTT
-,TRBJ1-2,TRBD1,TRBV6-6,CASSYAGQGKYGYTF,TGTGCCAGCAGTTACGCGGGACAGGGGAAGTATGGCTACACCTTC
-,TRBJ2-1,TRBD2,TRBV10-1,CASSESGGGAGEQFF,TGCGCCAGCAGTGAGTCCGGCGGGGGGGCCGGGGAGCAGTTCTTC
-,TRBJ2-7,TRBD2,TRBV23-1,CASSHTLGLAGYEQYF,TGCGCCAGCAGTCATACTCTGGGACTAGCGGGCTACGAGCAGTACTTC
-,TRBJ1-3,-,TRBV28,CASSPGPLGGTIYF,TGTGCCAGCAGCCCGGGCCCTTTAGGGGGCACCATATATTTT
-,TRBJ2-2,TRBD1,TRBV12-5,CASGPTGDGELFF,TGTGCTAGTGGTCCAACAGGGGACGGGGAGCTGTTTTTT
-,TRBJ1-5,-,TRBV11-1,CASSLVAGQPQHF,TGTGCCAGCAGCTTAGTGGCGGGGCAGCCCCAGCATTTT
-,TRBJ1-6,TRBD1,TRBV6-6,CASSLQGGRSPLHF,TGTGCCAGCAGTTTACAGGGGGGGCGTTCACCCCTCCACTTT
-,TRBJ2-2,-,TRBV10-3,CAISDNGGTNTGELFF,TGTGCCATCAGTGATAACGGGGGGACAAACACCGGGGAGCTGTTTTTT
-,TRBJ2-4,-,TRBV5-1,CASSLTWGDIQYF,TGCGCCAGCAGCTTGACCTGGGGGGACATTCAGTACTTC
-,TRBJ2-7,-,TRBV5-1,CASSLAGSTSEQYF,TGCGCCAGCAGCTTGGCCGGGTCGACCTCCGAGCAGTACTTC
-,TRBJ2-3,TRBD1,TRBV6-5,CASSLGQGGYTQYF,TGTGCCAGCAGTCTAGGACAGGGGGGTTATACGCAGTATTTT
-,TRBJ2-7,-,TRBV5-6,CASSPDSHEQYF,TGTGCCAGCAGCCCAGACTCTCACGAGCAGTACTTC
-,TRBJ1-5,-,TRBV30,CAWSVRGDQPQHF,TGTGCCTGGAGTGTACGGGGGGATCAGCCCCAGCATTTT
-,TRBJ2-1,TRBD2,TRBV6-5,CASSLTGTSWGEQFF,TGTGCCAGCAGTTTAACCGGGACTAGCTGGGGCGAGCAGTTCTTC
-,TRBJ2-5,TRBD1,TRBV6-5,CASTRDRGETQYF,TGTGCCAGCACCAGGGACAGGGGAGAGACCCAGTACTTC
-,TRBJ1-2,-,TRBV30,CAWSVRQGLWGYTF,TGTGCCTGGAGTGTACGGCAGGGGCTATGGGGCTACACCTTC
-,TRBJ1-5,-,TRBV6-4,CASSEGEGGPQHF,TGTGCCAGCAGTGAGGGTGAAGGGGGGCCCCAGCATTTT
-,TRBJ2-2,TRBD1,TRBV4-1,CASSQVFRTGNTGELFF,TGCGCCAGCAGCCAAGTATTTAGGACAGGGAACACCGGGGAGCTGTTTTTT
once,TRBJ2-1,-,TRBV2,CASSVLGSNEQFF,TGTGCCAGCAGCGTACTGGGGAGCAATGAGCAGTTCTTC
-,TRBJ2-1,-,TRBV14,CASSPKGEQFF,TGTGCCAGCAGCCCTAAGGGGGAGCAGTTCTTC
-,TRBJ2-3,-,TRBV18,CASSPELQGDTQYF,TGTGCCAGCTCACCTGAACTACAGGGAGATACGCAGTATTTT
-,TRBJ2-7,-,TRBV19,CASSTGPYEQYF,TGTGCCAGTAGTACAGGGCCTTACGAGCAGTACTTC
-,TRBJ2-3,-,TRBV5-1,CASSLGGRGVDTQYF,TGCGCCAGCAGCTTGGGTGGCAGGGGAGTCGATACGCAGTATTTT
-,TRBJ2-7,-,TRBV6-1,CASSVGHSYEQYF,TGTGCCAGCAGCGTTGGGCATTCCTACGAGCAGTACTTC
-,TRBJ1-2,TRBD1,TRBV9,CASSGTGANYGYTF,TGTGCCAGCAGCGGGACAGGAGCTAACTATGGCTACACCTTC
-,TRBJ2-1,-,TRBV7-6,CASSLEPSGPSYNEQFF,TGTGCCAGCAGCTTAGAACCCAGCGGTCCCTCCTACAATGAGCAGTTCTTC
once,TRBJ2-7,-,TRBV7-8,CASSLTSGMKEQYF,TGTGCCAGCAGCCTCACCTCGGGGATGAAAGAGCAGTACTTC
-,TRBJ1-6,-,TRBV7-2,CASSLEVGTLHF,TGTGCCAGCAGCTTAGAGGTCGGGACCCTCCACTTT
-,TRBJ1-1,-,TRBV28,CASSSWTGKHTEAFF,TGTGCCAGCAGTTCTTGGACGGGGAAGCACACTGAAGCTTTCTTT
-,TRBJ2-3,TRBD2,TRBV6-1,CASSEERRGGSTDTQYF,TGTGCCAGCAGTGAAGAGCGGCGGGGGGGGAGCACAGATACGCAGTATTTT
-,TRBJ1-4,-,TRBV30,CAGTVGSNEKLFF,TGTGCCGGGACCGTGGGGAGTAATGAAAAACTGTTTTTT
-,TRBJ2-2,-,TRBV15,CATSRDRGTPNTGELFF,TGTGCCACCAGCAGAGATCGGGGGACTCCGAACACCGGGGAGCTGTTTTTT